This T cell receptor beta chain emerged from a study of T-cell reconstitution after alpha-beta-depleted transplantation in children. The study, taken as a whole, reports: The high TCRbeta diversity at day 60 in some patients came from surviving recipient T cells and thymic progenitors. Diversity and T-cell counts at one year after transplant derived mostly from new T cells.

Comment on this clonotype: Its antigen is currently unknown.

Unique molecular identifiers were used to barcode this TCRbeta library. One entry per CDR3 protein, called by TCRdb with MiXCR from the PCR reads. Here the sample spans about 900,000 distinct CDR3 sequences, about 26% being singletons. Per the germline V gene, CDR1 is SGHAT and CDR2 is FQDESV (reference sequence). The CDR3 is made up of 15 amino acids. V shed 2 bases, J shed 7 bases, and the junction held 7 bases outside the gene matches. The chain joins TRBV11-1 to TRBJ2-1; TRBD2 aligns across 8 bases. The sequencing here drew on PBMCs, mostly from graft donor cells, taken 360 days after TCRalphabeta/CD19-depleted stem cell transplant. This sequence originates from a boy younger than two who had a stem cell transplant for SCID, so the T cells may come from the graft donor. The CDR3 coding sequence is TGTGCCAGCAGCTTAATCCTAGCGGGTAATAATGAGCAGTTCTTC. As protein: CASSLILAGNNEQFF.